This T cell receptor (beta chain) was sequenced during a study of CD8 T cells in Susac syndrome. Across the study: Among sequenced Susac syndrome patients, over 5 had active disease and eight were in remission. At blood draw, Susac syndrome patients were therapy-naive, on corticosteroids, or on intravenous immunoglobulin alone.

CDR1 is SGHRS and CDR2 is YFSETQ in the germline V gene. The CDR3 has 17 residues. The V and J ends lost 3 bases and 0 bases respectively, with 13 bases between them. Each Susac syndrome patient had definite or probable disease by recently defined criteria. Reverse transcription of roughly 0.5 to 1 ug RNA was carried out with random hexamers. immunoSEQ multiplex PCR amplified TCR beta CDR3 across 54 Vbeta, 13 Jbeta. TCRdb reanalysed the immunoSEQ multiplex PCR reads using MiXCR and keeps one entry per CDR3 protein. The sample lists 150,000 or so distinct CDR3 sequences, approximately 95% occurring once.

The chain is built from TRBV5-1 and TRBJ2-6; the D is unclear. Material for sequencing was CD4+ T cells from PBMCs. The sequence was obtained from a human donor with Susac syndrome. CDR3 coding DNA: TGCGCCAGCAGCTCCGGACGGCAAACCTCTGGGGCCAACGTCCTGACTTTC. It is translated as CASSSGRQTSGANVLTF.